What follows are 26 T cell receptor beta chains derived from one specimen sequenced in a study of Ad26.COV2.S vaccination and SARS-CoV-2 variants. Sample treatment: 15 to 20 received Ad26.COV2.S at low or high dose, single or two shots; roughly 5 received placebo; per-sample allocation not given. Each sample was drawn 63 days after the first injection (of vaccine or placebo). Generated by immunoSEQ multiplex PCR, the TCRdb table keeps only in-frame clones and is missing some. The sample records around 450,000 clones, roughly 91% being singletons. The material was peripheral blood, obtained in a trial of Ad26.COV2.S vaccine versus placebo. The receptors here all came from a person between 18 and 65 years old who received the Ad26.COV2.S COVID-19 vaccine or a placebo.

This chain links TRBV9 with TRBJ2-5; TRBD2 matches 8 bases. CDR1 is SGDLS, CDR2 YYNGEE, per germline. V shed 3 bases and J 5 bases; nucleotides not matched to a gene: 9. There are 15 residues in the CDR3. The CDR3 sequence: CASSGLSGMGETQYF. As DNA, the CDR3 is TGTGCCAGCAGCGGACTTAGCGGGATGGGGGAGACCCAGTACTTC.

The chain is built from TRBV28 and TRBJ2-1; 10 nucleotides agree with TRBD2. The CDR3 is 17 amino acids. Unmatched junction bases numbered 3, after V lost 1 base and J lost 0 bases. In germline, CDR1 is MDHEN, CDR2 SYDVKM. The CDR3 loop is CASSLSASGSSYNEQFF. Here the CDR3 DNA reads TGTGCCAGCAGTTTATCAGCTAGCGGGAGCTCCTACAATGAGCAGTTCTTC.

The rearrangement links TRBV5-1 to TRBJ2-1, with TRBD2 as a possible D gene (6 bases). Germline V gives CDR1 SGHRS, CDR2 YFSETQ. The CDR3 length is 14 residues. V lost 0 bases and J 5 bases, leaving 9 bases between the germline ends. The CDR3 reads CASSLVRGNNEQFF. In DNA form, the CDR3 reads TGCGCCAGCAGCTTGGTCCGCGGGAACAATGAGCAGTTCTTC.

CDR3 in DNA: TGTGCCAGCTCACCACGTGGACAGTATAGCAATCAGCCCCAGCATTTT. Protein product: CASSPRGQYSNQPQHF. The chain carries TRBV18 and TRBJ1-5; weak D call: TRBD1 (6 bases). Germline lookup yields CDR1 KGHSH and CDR2 LQKENI. There are 16 residues in the CDR3. The V end was cut by 1 base, the J end by 0 bases, with 10 bases between.

This clone was counted a single time. The rearrangement joins TRBV3-1 (or the pseudogene TRBV3-2) to TRBJ2-5, with 11 bases aligning to TRBD2. Germline assignment: CDR1 LGHDT and CDR2 YNNKEL (reference sequence). Germline trimming cut 9 bases from V and 2 bases from J; bases unmatched to any gene: 5. The CDR3 sequence is 14 residues long. The CDR3 DNA reads as TGTGCCAGTTCTAGCGGGAGGTTACAAGAGACCCAGTACTTC. It is translated as CASSSGRLQETQYF.

The chain recombines TRBV2 with TRBJ2-5, with a tentative D call TRBD2 (6 bases). CDR1 is SNHLY, CDR2 FYNNEI, per germline. Trimming removed 5 bases at V and 2 bases at J, with 12 bases between. The CDR3 covers 14 residues. CDR3: CASSPRGIQETQYF. CDR3 DNA sequence: TGTGCCAGCAGTCCGCGGGGCATTCAAGAGACCCAGTACTTC.

This chain uses TRBV3-1 (or the pseudogene TRBV3-2) with TRBJ2-3; 8 nucleotides match TRBD1. This CDR3 is built from 16 residues. After removal of 4 bases from V and 2 bases from J, the junction contained 8 bases not matched to a gene. Germline CDR1 and CDR2: LGHDT and YNNKEL (reference sequence). The CDR3 loop is CASSLSRDRSTDTQYF. As DNA, the CDR3 is TGTGCCAGCAGCCTTTCTCGGGACAGGTCCACAGATACGCAGTATTTT.

This clone was recorded only once. This chain connects TRBV20-1 to TRBJ2-7, with D possibly being TRBD2 (5 bases). V was trimmed by 3 bases and J by 13 bases, leaving 16 bases between them. The germline gives CDR1 DFQATT, CDR2 SNEGSKA (reference sequence). This CDR3 comprises 11 residues. CDR3 protein: CSASSRLAYYF. CDR3 nucleotides: TGCAGTGCTAGTTCGAGGCTAGCCTACTACTTC.

The chain couples TRBV9 to TRBJ2-5, with 7 nucleotides matching TRBD2. V was pared by 0 bases and J by 2 bases, with 4 bases of the junction left unmatched. The CDR3 sequence is 15 residues long. Germline V gene data show CDR1 as SGDLS and CDR2 as YYNGEE. CDR3 coding DNA: TGTGCCAGCAGCGTAGTCGGGGGGTGGCAAGAGACCCAGTACTTC. Translating it yields CASSVVGGWQETQYF.

The chain recombines TRBV19 with TRBJ2-7; 7 bases match TRBD1. The CDR3 has 16 residues. The trim removed 6 bases at V and 0 bases at J, leaving 11 bases unmatched. CDR1 is LNHDA and CDR2 is SQIVND in the germline V gene (reference sequence). The CDR3 bases are TGTGCCAGTAGCCAATCGGGACAGAGTTACTCCTACGAGCAGTACTTC. Protein sequence: CASSQSGQSYSYEQYF.

This clone was detected once. This sequence joins TRBV5-1 and TRBJ2-2; 9 bases fit TRBD1. With 4 bases clipped from V and 6 bases from J, the junction kept 16 bases outside the gene matches. The CDR3 contains 18 residues. From germline, CDR1 is SGHRS and CDR2 YFSETQ. The CDR3 sequence is CASSPRDRVSKTAGELFF. The CDR3 coding sequence is TGCGCCAGCAGCCCCCGGGACAGGGTGAGCAAAACGGCCGGGGAGCTGTTTTTT.

This clone was recorded once. The chain couples TRBV9 to TRBJ1-3, with TRBD1 as a possible D gene (6 bases). V lost 4 bases and J lost 2, with 16 bases in between. The CDR3 has 16 residues. In germline, CDR1 is SGDLS, CDR2 YYNGEE. CDR3 in amino acids: CASSSHRDKPGNTIYF. Here the CDR3 DNA reads TGTGCCAGCAGCTCCCACCGGGACAAACCTGGAAACACCATATATTTT.

This chain links TRBV30 with TRBJ1-2; tentative D call: TRBD1 (6 bases). This CDR3 has 14 amino acids. Germline V gene lookup returns CDR1 GTSNPN and CDR2 SVGIG (reference sequence). Between the trimmed V and J ends, which lost 2 bases and 4 bases, there was a span of 14 bases. DNA of the CDR3: TGTGCCTGGAGTAATGCAGGGGATTCCTATGGCTACACCTTC. Protein: CAWSNAGDSYGYTF. Variable domain in full (rest from reference TRBV30 and TRBJ1-2): SQTIHQWPATLVQPVGSPLSLECTVEGTSNPNLYWYRQAAGRGLQLLFYSVGIGQISSEVPQNLSASRPQDRQFILSSKKLLLSDSGFYLCAWSNAGDSYGYTFGSGTRLTVV.

In its sample, this clone was seen a few times. V usage is TRBV5-1 and J usage is TRBJ1-1; D is ambiguous. CDR3 length equals 14 residues. Trimming took off 0 bases at V and 1 base at J, with 7 bases between the two ends. Per germline, CDR1 SGHRS and CDR2 YFSETQ. CDR3: CASSLAQTNTEAFF. CDR3 nucleotides: TGCGCCAGCAGCTTGGCCCAGACGAACACTGAAGCTTTCTTT.

The rearrangement joins TRBV3-1 (or the pseudogene TRBV3-2) to TRBJ2-5; no clear D gene. In germline, CDR1 is LGHDT, CDR2 YNNKEL (reference sequence). Trimming shortened V by 0 bases and J by 2 bases, and 10 bases separated the two germline ends. The CDR3 is 15 residues long. CDR3 bases: TGTGCCAGCAGCCAAGAGGGTAGCAGACAAGAGACCCAGTACTTC. Translating gives CASSQEGSRQETQYF.

There are many counts of this clone. This chain connects TRBV5-1 to TRBJ2-7, with TRBD2 matching 8 bases. In germline, CDR1 is SGHRS, CDR2 YFSETQ. Trimming took 3 bases from V and 4 from J; bases not matched to a gene: 9. CDR3 length: 15 amino acids. CDR3 in DNA: TGCGCCAGCAGCTCGACCAGCGGGAGTTCGTACGAGCAGTACTTC. Its translation: CASSSTSGSSYEQYF.

This chain connects TRBV24-1 to TRBJ2-7; 9 bases are shared with TRBD1. The CDR3 spans 15 residues. Germline values: CDR1 KGHDR, CDR2 SFDVKD. V dropped 4 bases and J dropped 5; count of bases not matched to a gene: 8. The DNA for the CDR3 is TGTGCCACCAGTGACCAGGACAGGGGTTTGGACGAGCAGTACTTC. Translated, it gives CATSDQDRGLDEQYF.

The chain carries TRBV28 and TRBJ2-4; the match to TRBD1 covers 8 bases. Germline V CDR1 and CDR2: MDHEN, SYDVKM. V shed 5 bases and J 7 bases; nucleotides not matched to a gene: 7. The CDR3 has 14 residues. The chain's CDR3 is CASSPRTGKNIQYF. CDR3 DNA sequence: TGTGCCAGCAGTCCCCGGACAGGGAAGAACATTCAGTACTTC.

The chain employs TRBV7-6 and TRBJ1-2, with D maybe TRBD1 (6 bases). Trimming removed 1 base at V and 8 bases at J, with 14 bases between. Germline V gene lookup returns CDR1 SGHVS and CDR2 FNYEAQ. The CDR3 spans 14 residues. This chain's CDR3 is CASSLGSQGYGYTF. The CDR3 DNA reads TGTGCCAGCAGCTTAGGAAGTCAGGGGTACGGCTACACCTTC.

This chain uses TRBV7-9 with TRBJ2-7, with TRBD2 matching 10 bases. In germline, CDR1 is SEHNR, CDR2 FQNEAQ (reference sequence). J was trimmed by 1 base and V by 2 bases; bases with no gene match: 14. This CDR3 contains 19 residues. The CDR3 coding sequence is TGTGCCAGCAGCTTACTGCCTAGCGGGAGCCCTCAGTGGTCCTACGAGCAGTACTTC. Translated: CASSLLPSGSPQWSYEQYF.

Concerning this clone: This sample includes further DNA sequences coding for the same CDR3. V is TRBV29-1 and J is TRBJ2-2; D ambiguous. Germline CDR1 and CDR2: SQVTM and ANQGSEA. V lost 2 bases to trimming and J lost 0 bases, with 4 bases between them. CDR3 length: 13 amino acids. CDR3 residues: CSVERTNTGELFF. The CDR3 DNA sequence: TGCAGCGTTGAACGGACGAACACCGGGGAGCTGTTTTTT.

V gene TRBV14 combines with J gene TRBJ2-7; D uncertain. V gave up 4 bases and J gave up 3 bases, with 13 bases separating them. CDR3 length equals 14 residues. Germline CDR1 SGHDN, CDR2 FVKESK. The CDR3 loop reads CASSPPGVLYEQYF. In DNA form, the CDR3 reads TGTGCCAGCAGCCCCCCCGGTGTTCTCTACGAGCAGTACTTC.

Comments on this clone: The same CDR3 arises from other DNA sequences in this sample as well. The V gene is TRBV7-9, the J gene TRBJ2-7, with no clear D. The CDR3 runs 12 residues. Trimming stripped 1 base from V and 6 bases from J, with 7 bases between. Per germline, CDR1 SEHNR and CDR2 FQNEAQ (reference sequence). CDR3 bases: TGTGCCAGCAGCTTAGGAGGCGGCGAGCAGTACTTC. It specifies CASSLGGGEQYF. The full variable domain, completed using reference TRBV7-9 and TRBJ2-7, is DTGVSQNPRHKITKRGQNVTFRCDPISEHNRLYWYRQTLGQGPEFLTYFQNEAQLEKSRLLSDRFSAERPKGSFSTLEIQRTEQGDSAMYLCASSLGGGEQYFGPGTRLTVT.

The chain links TRBV15 to TRBJ1-1; 7 positions match TRBD1. Trimming cost V 2 bases and J 1 base; bases outside gene matches: 4. There are 15 residues in the CDR3. The germline V gene has CDR1 LNHNV and CDR2 YYDKDF (reference sequence). The chain's CDR3 is CATSRSTGRNTEAFF. CDR3 sequence (DNA): TGTGCCACCAGCAGATCGACAGGGAGGAACACTGAAGCTTTCTTT.

The V gene is TRBV5-1, the J gene TRBJ1-1; 8 bases map to TRBD1. Germline V gene sequence: CDR1 SGHRS, CDR2 YFSETQ. V lost 5 bases to trimming and J lost 5 bases; unmatched junction nucleotides: 5. The CDR3 runs 13 residues. The CDR3 DNA follows: TGCGCCAGCAGTCAGGGGGCCGGGACTGAAGCTTTCTTT. This encodes CASSQGAGTEAFF.

The chain employs TRBV7-3 and TRBJ2-1; TRBD2 aligns across 10 bases. CDR3 length: 13 amino acids. The ends lost 5 bases at V and 8 bases at J; junction bases unmatched: 3. Germline loops: CDR1 SGHTA, CDR2 FQGTGA. CDR3: CASSSTSGDEQFF. The CDR3 DNA sequence: TGTGCCAGCAGCAGTACTAGCGGGGATGAGCAGTTCTTC.